These 2 T cell receptor beta chains came from one sample sequenced in a study of T cell repertoires in cytomegalovirus infection. TCRdb redid the calling of the reads with MiXCR, one entry per CDR3 protein. The sample lists approximately 990,000 distinct CDR3 sequences, approximately 31% occurring once. Antigen specificity for these receptors is unknown. The input for sequencing was cultured CD8+ T cells from PBMCs, taken from culture after CMV antigen stimulation. The source of these receptors is a human donor in good health (CMV status not recorded). Some clones in this sample may be carry-over from other donors' samples.

The chain links TRBV7-9 to TRBJ1-1, with D possibly TRBD1 on 5 matching bases. This CDR3 has 16 residues. V dropped 5 bases and J dropped 2 bases, with 18 bases sitting between them. The germline V gene has CDR1 SEHNR and CDR2 FQNEAQ (reference sequence). CDR3 bases: TGTGCCAGCAGCCTATTGGGGGGGGAATATAACACTGAAGCTTTCTTT. It is translated as CASSLLGGEYNTEAFF. The entire variable domain, with the rest obtained from reference TRBV7-9 and TRBJ1-1, is as follows: DTGVSQNPRHKITKRGQNVTFRCDPISEHNRLYWYRQTLGQGPEFLTYFQNEAQLEKSRLLSDRFSAERPKGSFSTLEIQRTEQGDSAMYLCASSLLGGEYNTEAFFGQGTRLTVV.

In its sample, this clonotype was seen many times. This chain joins TRBV7-6 and TRBJ2-3; perhaps TRBD2 as D (6 bases). Germline lookup yields CDR1 SGHVS and CDR2 FNYEAQ. The V gene lost 2 bases and the J gene lost 2 bases, with 8 bases spanning the gap. The CDR3 length is 14 residues. The CDR3 DNA follows: TGTGCCAGCAGCTTACGGCGGGACACAGATACGCAGTATTTT. As protein: CASSLRRDTDTQYF. Together with reference TRBV7-6 and TRBJ2-3, the CDR3 gives the full variable domain: GAGVSQSPRYKVTKRGQDVALRCDPISGHVSLYWYRQALGQGPEFLTYFNYEAQQDKSGLPNDRFSAERPEGSISTLTIQRTEQRDSAMYRCASSLRRDTDTQYFGPGTRLTVL.